This T cell receptor (beta chain) was sequenced in a study of Graves' ophthalmopathy and Graves' hyperthyroidism. RNA transcripts were the template, and TCR beta CDR3 regions were amplified from them. RT-PCR in the first round used HTBI primers; a second-round multiplex PCR followed. TCRdb itself ran the multiplex PCR reads through MiXCR, one entry per CDR3 protein. The sample yields around 590,000 distinct CDR3 sequences, 39% seen once. This CDR3 comprises 16 residues. Deletions cut 0 bases from V and 2 bases from J, with 14 bases between. In germline, CDR1 is DFQATT, CDR2 SNEGSKA (reference sequence). This clonotype was counted at least ten times.

The clonotype originates from an adult man with Graves' hyperthyroidism. The chain combines TRBV20-1 with TRBJ1-5; no firm D call. Sequencing was performed on peripheral blood or thyroid tissue (not recorded which). The CDR3 region is CSARDVRAVGNQPQHF. The CDR3 region has the DNA TGCAGTGCTAGAGATGTGAGGGCAGTAGGCAATCAGCCCCAGCATTTT.